The present T cell receptor beta chain was sequenced within a study of blood T cells in healthy people across ages. A sample-barcoded 5' primer and a J-beta primer mix were used in a second PCR of roughly 7 to 11 cycles. TCRdb re-called the 5' RACE reads with MiXCR, one entry per CDR3 protein. This sample has about 1.8 million distinct CDR3 sequences, with just under 50% found just once. V lost 8 bases and J 8 bases, leaving 24 bases between the germline ends. There are 15 residues in the CDR3. The gene calls are TRBV12-3 or TRBV12-4 and TRBJ1-2; tentatively, D is TRBD1 (6 bases). The sequencing sample was made of blood. This receptor was taken from a woman aged 40 to 50 in good health. The CDR3 sequence is CASASTSGGGTGYTF. CDR3 sequence (DNA): TGTGCCAGCGCGTCCACCTCTGGGGGAGGGACAGGCTACACCTTC.